This TCR beta chain comes out of a study of glioma-infiltrating T cells. The CDR3 is 14 amino acids. Germline assignment: CDR1 SGHVS and CDR2 FNYEAQ. Using RNA template, CDR3s of TCR alpha and beta were amplified with iRepertoire arm-PCR. Tissue mRNA or PBMC total RNA, roughly 85-450 ng, went into one-step reverse transcription and amplification. TCRdb ran MiXCR on the multiplex PCR reads and lists one entry per CDR3 protein. The table has around 120,000 distinct CDR3 sequences, about 25% seen once. On this clonotype itself: The junction departs from the called germline gene at one end, perhaps through a read error.

The chain joins TRBV7-6 to TRBJ2-2; 8 bases line up with TRBD1. The sequence derives from a human donor with low-grade glioma or glioblastoma, undergoing nonglioma brain surgery, or in good health (not recorded which). The material sequenced was glioma tissue, nonneoplastic brain tissue, or PBMCs (not recorded which). CDR3 sequence: CASSGTGLTGEPFF. The CDR3 DNA follows: TGTGCCAGCTCCGGGACAGGCCTCACCGGGGAGCCGTTTTTT.